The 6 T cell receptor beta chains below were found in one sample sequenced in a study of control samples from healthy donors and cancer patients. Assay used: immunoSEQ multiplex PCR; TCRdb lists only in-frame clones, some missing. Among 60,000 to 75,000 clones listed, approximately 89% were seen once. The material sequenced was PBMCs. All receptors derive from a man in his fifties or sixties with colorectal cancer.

The CDR3 DNA follows: TGCGCCAGCAGCCCAGGGACACTGGGTGGTGAAAAACTGTTTTTT. Encoded protein: CASSPGTLGGEKLFF. The chain links TRBV4-1 to TRBJ1-4, with D possibly being TRBD1 (6 bases). The ends were cut back, 4 bases at V and 7 bases at J, with 16 bases in the middle. From germline, CDR1 is MGHRA and CDR2 YSYEKL. This CDR3 is 15 amino acids long.

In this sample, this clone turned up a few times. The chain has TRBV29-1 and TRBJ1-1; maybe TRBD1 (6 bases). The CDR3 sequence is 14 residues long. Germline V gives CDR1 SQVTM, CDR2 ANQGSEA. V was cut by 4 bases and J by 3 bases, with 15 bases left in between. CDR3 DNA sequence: TGCAGCGTTGTTCACCGGGACACATACACTGAAGCTTTCTTT. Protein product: CSVVHRDTYTEAFF.

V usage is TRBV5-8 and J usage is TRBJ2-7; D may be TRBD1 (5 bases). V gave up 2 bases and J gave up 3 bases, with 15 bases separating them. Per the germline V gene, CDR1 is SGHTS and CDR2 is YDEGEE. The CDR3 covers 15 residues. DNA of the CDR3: TGTGCCAGCAGCTTAAACCTCGGACATCTCTACGAGCAGTACTTC. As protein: CASSLNLGHLYEQYF.

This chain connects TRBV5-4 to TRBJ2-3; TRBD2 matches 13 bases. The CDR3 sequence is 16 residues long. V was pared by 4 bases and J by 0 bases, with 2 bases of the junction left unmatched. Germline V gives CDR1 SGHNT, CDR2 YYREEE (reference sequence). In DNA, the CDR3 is TGTGCCAGCAGCACTAGCGGGGGGGGGAGCACAGATACGCAGTATTTT. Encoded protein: CASSTSGGGSTDTQYF.

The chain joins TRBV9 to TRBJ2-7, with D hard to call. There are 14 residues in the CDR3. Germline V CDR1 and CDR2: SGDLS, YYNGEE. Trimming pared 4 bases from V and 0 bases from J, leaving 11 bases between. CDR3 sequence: CASSPPASSYEQYF. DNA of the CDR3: TGTGCCAGCAGCCCCCCCGCATCCTCCTACGAGCAGTACTTC.

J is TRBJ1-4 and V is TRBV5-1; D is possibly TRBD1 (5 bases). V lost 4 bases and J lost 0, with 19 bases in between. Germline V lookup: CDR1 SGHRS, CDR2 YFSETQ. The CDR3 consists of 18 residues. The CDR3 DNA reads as TGCGCCAGCAGCCCCCGCTCACAGGCGATTGCAACTAATGAAAAACTGTTTTTT. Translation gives CASSPRSQAIATNEKLFF. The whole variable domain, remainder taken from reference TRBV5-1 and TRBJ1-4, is KAGVTQTPRYLIKTRGQQVTLSCSPISGHRSVSWYQQTPGQGLQFLFEYFSETQRNKGNFPGRFSGRQFSNSRSEMNVSTLELGDSALYLCASSPRSQAIATNEKLFFGSGTQLSVL.